These T cell receptor beta chains were read from a single sample in a study of blood T cell repertoires in COVID-19. Libraries were prepared by immunoSEQ multiplex PCR; TCRdb keeps only in-frame clonotypes and omits some of them. The sample lists 380,000 or so clones, about 86% occurring once. Source material: peripheral blood. These receptors all come from a woman aged 60 to 75 with COVID-19, enrolled during active disease. The CDR3 runs from the conserved cysteine through the conserved F or W. The D gene is left open where the match is weak. Some rows have no size entry. The others give once, few or many, or a class for an expanded clone.

TGTGCCAGCAGCTCGGGACAGGCTACTGAAGCTTTCTTT | CASSSGQATEAFF | TRBD1 | TRBJ1-1 | . | TRBV7-3
TGTGCCAGTAGTCGACAGGGGACGTCGACAGGGGAGCTGTTTTTT | CASSRQGTSTGELFF | TRBD1 | TRBJ2-2 | . | TRBV19
TGTGCCAGCAGTTACTCCCCTAACAGGGGGCCCTATGGCTACACCTTC | CASSYSPNRGPYGYTF | TRBD1 | TRBJ1-2 | . | TRBV6-5
TGCGCCAGCAGCTTCCAGGGGGCAAACACTGAAGCTTTCTTT | CASSFQGANTEAFF | TRBD1 | TRBJ1-1 | few | TRBV5-1
TGTGCCAGCAGCTTAGTTTCAGGACTAGCGAGCTCCTACGAGCAGTACTTC | CASSLVSGLASSYEQYF | TRBD2 | TRBJ2-7 | few | TRBV11-2
TGTGCCAGTCAGGGTCAGGAGACCCAGTACTTC | CASQGQETQYF | . | TRBJ2-5 | . | TRBV7-9
TGTGCCAGCAGCCCTCGACAGATAGAAGCTTTCTTT | CASSPRQIEAFF | . | TRBJ1-1 | . | TRBV6-2/TRBV6-3
TGTGCCAGCAGCGTAGAGGGCCTTGCGACAGGGATTGGCAAAAACATTCAGTACTTC | CASSVEGLATGIGKNIQYF | TRBD1 | TRBJ2-4 | . | TRBV9
TGCGCCAGCAGTGTGAGGACAGGGGGCAGGGATGAGCAGTTCTTC | CASSVRTGGRDEQFF | TRBD1 | TRBJ2-1 | . | TRBV10-1
TGTGCCAGCGATAGGGGCCCCTACAATGAGCAGTTCTTC | CASDRGPYNEQFF | . | TRBJ2-1 | . | TRBV2
TGTGCCAGCAGCTTAGCGAGGGGGCGCAACTACGAGCAGTACTTC | CASSLARGRNYEQYF | TRBD1 | TRBJ2-7 | . | TRBV13
TGCGCCAGCAGCTTGTCCGGGACAGGGGTTTTTTTCTATGGCTACACCTTC | CASSLSGTGVFFYGYTF | TRBD1 | TRBJ1-2 | . | TRBV5-1
TGTGCTAGTGGTTTCAGGGAAGCTGAAGCTTTCTTT | CASGFREAEAFF | . | TRBJ1-1 | . | TRBV12-5
TGTGCCATCAGTGCTGGGCCCAGTTATTACGAGCAGTACTTC | CAISAGPSYYEQYF | . | TRBJ2-7 | . | TRBV10-3
TGCGCCAGCAGCCCCGGGGGGGAGCAGTACTTC | CASSPGGEQYF | TRBD2 | TRBJ2-7 | . | TRBV5-1
TGTGCCAGCAGTCATGAAACTCACAGGTCAGATAGGCAGTATTTT | CASSHETHRSDRQYF | . | TRBJ2-3 | . | TRBV7-9
TGTGCCAGCAGTTTCTTCAGTCAGCCCCAGCATTTT | CASSFFSQPQHF | . | TRBJ1-5 | . | TRBV12-3/TRBV12-4
TGCAGTGCTGCCGGGGTGGGTGAAGCTTTCTTT | CSAAGVGEAFF | . | TRBJ1-1 | . | TRBV20-1
TGTGCCAGCAGCTTAGCGGCGCTTACTCGGGGCACAGATACGCAGTATTTT | CASSLAALTRGTDTQYF | . | TRBJ2-3 | . | TRBV7-9
TGTGCCAGCAGCGACAAAGAACGGTACACCGGGGAGCTGTTTTTT | CASSDKERYTGELFF | . | TRBJ2-2 | . | TRBV5-4
TGTGCCAGTAGTGCCCGACAGGGTTTGAACACTGAAGCTTTCTTT | CASSARQGLNTEAFF | TRBD1 | TRBJ1-1 | . | TRBV19
TGTGCCAGCAGAGTAGCGGGGGGGTCCTACGAGCAGTACTTC | CASRVAGGSYEQYF | TRBD2 | TRBJ2-7 | once | TRBV27
TGTGCCAGCAGCTACGGGAGAGGGAACACAGATACGCAGTATTTT | CASSYGRGNTDTQYF | . | TRBJ2-3 | . | TRBV7-2
TGTGCCAGCAGTTTGGGGGGGGGCGATGGGGCCAACGTCCTGACTTTC | CASSLGGGDGANVLTF | . | TRBJ2-6 | once | TRBV6-2/TRBV6-3
TGCGCCAGCAGCCCGACTAGCGGACCTGCGGTCGAGCAGTACTTC | CASSPTSGPAVEQYF | TRBD2 | TRBJ2-7 | . | TRBV5-1
TGTGCCACCGGTCCGGGGGGCTACGAGCAGTACTTC | CATGPGGYEQYF | TRBD2 | TRBJ2-7 | . | TRBV7-9
TGTGCCAGCAGCCCGCTGGGGGCCCTCACAGATACGCAGTATTTT | CASSPLGALTDTQYF | . | TRBJ2-3 | . | TRBV14
TGTGCCAGCAGCTTAGTGACAGCTCCGAACACTGAAGCTTTCTTT | CASSLVTAPNTEAFF | . | TRBJ1-1 | . | TRBV11-3
TGCGCCAGCCGAAGGATAGCCCAAAGCTACGAGCAGTACTTC | CASRRIAQSYEQYF | . | TRBJ2-7 | . | TRBV5-1
TGTGCCAGCAGCTTATTTGTTCGGGAAGACCAAGAGACCCAGTACTTC | CASSLFVREDQETQYF | . | TRBJ2-5 | once | TRBV11-1
TGTGCCAGCAGCCGAGTACGGGGAGGAAGAGAGACCCAGTACTTC | CASSRVRGGRETQYF | . | TRBJ2-5 | . | TRBV3-1/TRBV3-2
TGTGCCAGCAGCAATAAGGGGCAGGGTACCTACGAGCAGTACTTC | CASSNKGQGTYEQYF | . | TRBJ2-7 | once | TRBV7-9
TGTGCCACCAAGAAGTCTAGCGGGTCTCAAGAGACCCAGTACTTC | CATKKSSGSQETQYF | TRBD2 | TRBJ2-5 | . | TRBV2
TGTGCCAGCAGCTACAGCCGGGACAGGGGGCCTGAAGCTTTCTTT | CASSYSRDRGPEAFF | TRBD1 | TRBJ1-1 | . | TRBV27
TGTGCCAGCAGCTCAACGACTAGCGGGGAAGCAGATACGCAGTATTTT | CASSSTTSGEADTQYF | TRBD2 | TRBJ2-3 | . | TRBV14
TGTGCCAGCAGCTTAGAACAGGGGGCTATCGGCAATGAGCAGTTCTTC | CASSLEQGAIGNEQFF | TRBD1 | TRBJ2-1 | once | TRBV11-3
TGTGCCAGCAGCTGGGAGATTAATGAAAAACTGTTTTTT | CASSWEINEKLFF | . | TRBJ1-4 | . | TRBV5-4
TGTGCCAGCAGTAGCGGGGCCTACAATGAGCAGTTCTTC | CASSSGAYNEQFF | TRBD2 | TRBJ2-1 | . | TRBV11-3
TGTGCCAGCAGGAGGACAGGGGGCGATCAGCCCCAGCATTTT | CASRRTGGDQPQHF | TRBD1 | TRBJ1-5 | few | TRBV6-5